The T cell receptor beta chain under discussion was sequenced for a study of T cell repertoires in aging, cancer and after chemotherapy. On the study more broadly: Paired samples before and after chemotherapy came from chronic lymphocytic leukemia patients on fludarabine- or bendamustine-based regimens.

In this sample, this clonotype is medium-sized. The antigen is not known. Amplification of TCR beta used genomic DNA extracted from peripheral blood. The study, taken as a whole, reports: Hematological cancer patients had lymphoid organ infiltration that may impair thymic emigration or T cell expansion. These repertoire data do not allow conclusions about immunological memory after chemotherapy. In each cancer cohort, median generation probability increased across chemotherapy, suggesting thymic output rebounded.

Multiplex touch-down PCR with TRB-A/B primers amplified rearranged V-D-J TRB sequences. TCRdb passed the multiplex PCR reads through MiXCR, listing each CDR3 protein once. This sample has around 8,600 distinct CDR3 sequences; roughly a quarter occur once, and the top ten carry approximately 15%. The germline V gene has CDR1 SQVTM and CDR2 ANQGSEA. V was pared by 3 bases and J by 4 bases, with 7 bases between. The CDR3 is 12 amino acids. V gene TRBV29-1 combines with J gene TRBJ2-1; D might be TRBD1 (6 bases). The TCR originated in a human donor with a blood cancer. The donor label of this sample is uncertain. The sample comprised blood. Written as DNA, the CDR3 is TGCAGCGTTGATAGGGGGTACAATGAGCAGTTCTTC. Its translation is CSVDRGYNEQFF.